These T cell receptor beta chains were read from a single sample in a study of vaccination and CD4 T cells after COVID-19. Their target antigens are unknown. MiXCR was run by TCRdb on the PCR reads, yielding one entry per CDR3 protein. The sample holds about 11,000 distinct CDR3 sequences, over 60% seen once. The sequenced sample consisted of CD4+ T cells from blood, cultured in vitro. Receptor source: a human donor who had recovered from COVID-19. CDR3s include the opening cysteine and the closing phenylalanine or tryptophan. D genes are given only for firm matches. Size is omitted from some rows. Given values are once, few, many or a class for expanded clones.

abundance	v_gene	j_gene	d_gene	CDR3nt	CDR3aa
NA	TRBV7-6	TRBJ2-7	TRBD1	TGTGCCAGCAGCCCACCAGGGACAGGGGTAGGCGAGCAGTACTTC	CASSPPGTGVGEQYF
once	TRBV20-1	TRBJ2-7	NA	TGCAGTGCTAGGCTTACAATGGCTACGGGAGAGCAGTACTTC	CSARLTMATGEQYF
NA	TRBV5-1	TRBJ2-5	NA	TGCGCCAGCAGTTTGGCGGCCAGCCGAGCCCAAGAGACCCAGTACTTC	CASSLAASRAQETQYF
few	TRBV19	TRBJ1-2	TRBD1	TGTGCCAGTAGGGCGACAGGGGCGGCTAACTATGGCTACACCTTC	CASRATGAANYGYTF
few	TRBV15	TRBJ1-5	NA	TGTGCCACCAGCAGCTGGGGCAGGGGAGCTCAGCCCCAGCATTTT	CATSSWGRGAQPQHF
NA	TRBV28	TRBJ2-1	TRBD2	TGTGCCATCGTAAGTAGCGGGGGGAGCTCCTACAATGAGCAGTTCTTC	CAIVSSGGSSYNEQFF
NA	TRBV6-1	TRBJ2-2	TRBD1	TGTGCCAGCAGGGTACGTCAGACAGGGATGACCGGGGAGCTGTTTTTT	CASRVRQTGMTGELFF
NA	TRBV10-1	TRBJ1-5	NA	TGCGCCAGCAGTGAGTCCGGGTACGGGCCGACTCGAGGGCCCCAGCATTTT	CASSESGYGPTRGPQHF
NA	TRBV9	TRBJ1-1	TRBD1	TGTGCCAGCAGCGTAGATGGGACAGGTACTGAAGCTTTCTTT	CASSVDGTGTEAFF
NA	TRBV7-2	TRBJ1-1	NA	TGTGCCAGCAGAGGACAGTCTAACACTGAAGCTTTCTTT	CASRGQSNTEAFF
few	TRBV7-9	TRBJ1-2	TRBD1	TGTGCCAGCAGCCCGGCGGGGGACAGAGCTAACTATGGCTACACCTTC	CASSPAGDRANYGYTF
NA	TRBV10-2	TRBJ1-2	TRBD1	TGCGCCAGCAGCCCAGGACAGGGGGCTTCTGGCTACACCTTC	CASSPGQGASGYTF
NA	TRBV20-1	TRBJ2-7	NA	TGCAGTGCTAGAGATTCCCCGACAAGGAGGTACTTC	CSARDSPTRRYF
NA	TRBV20-1	TRBJ1-2	NA	TGCAGTGCTAGTCCGGCAGGGAGAGAAGGGGTCTATGGCTACACCTTC	CSASPAGREGVYGYTF
NA	TRBV7-2	TRBJ2-7	NA	TGTGCCAGCAGCTTAAGGATAGGGGCCTACGAGCAGTACTTC	CASSLRIGAYEQYF
NA	TRBV20-1	TRBJ2-5	TRBD2	TGCAGTGCTAGAGATAAGAGCGGGAGGGCCGTAGAGACCCAGTACTTC	CSARDKSGRAVETQYF
NA	TRBV11-3	TRBJ2-1	TRBD1	TGTGCCAGCAGCTTAGACATACAGGGGGATGAGCAGTTCTTC	CASSLDIQGDEQFF
NA	TRBV6-1	TRBJ1-2	TRBD1	TGTGCCAGCACCGTAACAGGGGAAGGCTATGGCTACACCTTC	CASTVTGEGYGYTF
NA	TRBV20-1	TRBJ2-3	NA	TGCAGTCCCAGGGGTAGCGCTAGCACAGATACGCAGTATTTT	CSPRGSASTDTQYF
NA	TRBV12-3/TRBV12-4	TRBJ2-7	TRBD1	TGTGCCAGCAGCCGGGACAGTAGCTACGAGCAGTACTTC	CASSRDSSYEQYF
NA	TRBV12-3/TRBV12-4	TRBJ2-5	TRBD2	TGTGCCAGCAGCCCGGGACTAGCGGGATTTATAGCAGAGACCCAGTACTTC	CASSPGLAGFIAETQYF
NA	TRBV7-3	TRBJ1-6	TRBD1	TGTGCCAGCAGCCAAACAGCAGGGGGAGTTTCACCCCTCCACTTT	CASSQTAGGVSPLHF
NA	TRBV7-6	TRBJ2-3	TRBD2	TGTGCCAGCAGCCCCCGTCGACTAGCGGGTTCAGATACGCAGTATTTT	CASSPRRLAGSDTQYF
NA	TRBV10-3	TRBJ1-1	NA	TGTGCCATCAGGGGAAACACTGAAGCTTTCTTT	CAIRGNTEAFF
NA	TRBV28	TRBJ2-2	TRBD1	TGTGCCAGCAGGAGACAGGGAGCGAACACCGGGGAGCTGTTTTTT	CASRRQGANTGELFF
NA	TRBV20-1	TRBJ1-5	TRBD1	TGCAGTGCTAAAACAGGGGATCGGAGCAATCAGCCCCAGCATTTT	CSAKTGDRSNQPQHF
NA	TRBV6-5	TRBJ2-7	TRBD2	TGTGCCAGCAGTTACGGGGAGGGTTCCTACGAGCAGTACTTC	CASSYGEGSYEQYF
NA	TRBV7-3	TRBJ2-3	TRBD2	TGTGCCAGTGCGGGGGGAGGGACGGTTGGAGATACGCAGTATTTT	CASAGGGTVGDTQYF
NA	TRBV6-1	TRBJ1-5	NA	TGTGCCAGCAGTGTCAGGGTGGATCAGCCCCAGCATTTT	CASSVRVDQPQHF
few	TRBV20-1	TRBJ2-7	TRBD2	TGCAGTGCTACCGGGACTAGCGGGAGTAGTGGCTACGAGCAGTACTTC	CSATGTSGSSGYEQYF
NA	TRBV19	TRBJ1-2	NA	TGTGCCAGTCGGGGTGAAGGCTACACCTTC	CASRGEGYTF
NA	TRBV6-1	TRBJ1-5	NA	TGTGCCAGTTCCCGGGGGGAGGGGCAGCCCCAGCATTTT	CASSRGEGQPQHF
NA	TRBV20-1	TRBJ2-5	TRBD2	TGCAGTGCTAGAAGGGGACTAGTCCAAGAGACCCAGTACTTC	CSARRGLVQETQYF
few	TRBV6-2/TRBV6-3	TRBJ1-5	NA	TGTGCCAGCAGGGAGGAATCTAGCAATCAGCCCCAGCATTTT	CASREESSNQPQHF
NA	TRBV15	TRBJ2-3	NA	TGTGCCACCAGCAGAGATTATCAAGACGGCACAGATACGCAGTATTTT	CATSRDYQDGTDTQYF
NA	TRBV4-1	TRBJ2-5	NA	TGCGCCAGCAGAGGACAGTTGTACCAAGAGACCCAGTACTTC	CASRGQLYQETQYF
NA	TRBV19	TRBJ2-1	NA	TGTGCCAGTAGTCCCACAGGGTTGTCGTACAATGAGCAGTTCTTC	CASSPTGLSYNEQFF
once	TRBV6-5	TRBJ1-1	NA	TGTGCCAGCAGTTACGGCATGAACACTGAAGCTTTCTTT	CASSYGMNTEAFF
NA	TRBV6-5	TRBJ1-1	NA	TGTGCCAGCAGTTACTCGGGGCGGAGTAGCACTGAAGCTTTCTTT	CASSYSGRSSTEAFF
NA	TRBV7-2	TRBJ2-1	NA	TGTGCCAGCAGCTTAGGTGGGGGTCTGAATGAGCAGTTCTTC	CASSLGGGLNEQFF
NA	TRBV6-1	TRBJ2-7	NA	TGTGCCAGCAGTCCCTGGTCAGGGGGGGAGTACGAGCAGTACTTC	CASSPWSGGEYEQYF
once	TRBV7-2	TRBJ2-3	TRBD2	TGTGCCAGCAGCTTACAAGGGACTAGCGGCACAGATACGCAGTATTTT	CASSLQGTSGTDTQYF
few	TRBV27	TRBJ1-2	NA	TGTGCCAGCAGTTTATCGATCCAGGGTCAACTTCACACCTTC	CASSLSIQGQLHTF
NA	TRBV20-1	TRBJ2-3	TRBD2	TGCAGTGCTAGCGGGAGGGCCGGGACAGATACGCAGTATTTT	CSASGRAGTDTQYF
NA	TRBV28	TRBJ1-2	NA	TGTGCCAGCAGGCCGTTACCCCGGGGGGCGGGTGGCTACACCTTC	CASRPLPRGAGGYTF
NA	TRBV6-1	TRBJ1-1	NA	TGTGCCAGCAGTCGGACGGAATACACTGAAGCTTTCTTT	CASSRTEYTEAFF
NA	TRBV28	TRBJ2-7	TRBD2	TGTGCCAGCAGTTTAGCGGCTAGCGGGAGTACGGCCTACGAGCAGTACTTC	CASSLAASGSTAYEQYF
once	TRBV30	TRBJ2-5	NA	TGTGCCTGGACGCGCGCTCGGGAGACCCAGTACTTC	CAWTRARETQYF
NA	TRBV20-1	TRBJ2-1	NA	TGCAGTGCTAGTGATCCTATCGCCCGCTCCTACAATGAGCAGTTCTTC	CSASDPIARSYNEQFF
NA	TRBV19	TRBJ1-2	NA	TGTGCCAGTAGTAGGATATTTCGGTCCGACTATGGCTACACCTTC	CASSRIFRSDYGYTF
NA	TRBV20-1	TRBJ2-7	NA	TGCAGTGCCAGTGGCGGGCCCTCCTACGAGCAGTACTTC	CSASGGPSYEQYF
NA	TRBV7-2	TRBJ1-1	TRBD1	TGTGCCAGCAGCTTTGGGGACAGGATCACTGAAGCTTTCTTT	CASSFGDRITEAFF
NA	TRBV25-1	TRBJ2-7	TRBD1	TGTGCCAGCAGTGGGCGGACAGGGTTTCCCGAGCAGTACTTC	CASSGRTGFPEQYF
few	TRBV20-1	TRBJ2-3	TRBD2	TGCAGTGCGGAAGGGACTAGCGGAATAGATACGCAGTATTTT	CSAEGTSGIDTQYF
NA	TRBV12-3/TRBV12-4	TRBJ1-6	NA	TGTGCCAGCAGTTTAGGTGCAGGGGTGAATTCACCCCTCCACTTT	CASSLGAGVNSPLHF
NA	TRBV5-1	TRBJ1-5	NA	TGCGCCAGCAGCTTCCGGCCCCAGCATTTT	CASSFRPQHF
NA	TRBV20-1	TRBJ2-1	TRBD2	TGCAGTGCGAGACTAGCGGGGCGAAACTACAATGAGCAGTTCTTC	CSARLAGRNYNEQFF